A selection of T cell receptor beta chains follows, all from one sample in a study of blood T cell repertoires in COVID-19. Measured with immunoSEQ multiplex PCR; TCRdb has only the in-frame clones, and not every one. The data show about 180,000 clones, around 80% seen once. The source material was peripheral blood. Receptors were obtained from a woman older than 75 with COVID-19, enrolled during active disease. Both conserved end residues are part of each CDR3. D genes are given only for firm matches. Clone size appears in some rows only: once, few, many, or a class for an expanded clone.

>TRBJ2-7|.|12|.|TRBV2
CALDGEDYEQYF
TGTGCGCTAGATGGAGAAGACTACGAGCAGTACTTC
>TRBJ1-1|.|11|.|TRBV29-1
CSVTVNTEAFF
TGCAGCGTGACAGTGAACACTGAAGCTTTCTTT
>TRBJ1-2|.|15|.|TRBV7-9
CASSLDLGRNAGYTF
TGTGCCAGCAGCTTAGATCTGGGGCGGAACGCCGGCTACACCTTC
>TRBJ2-7|.|15|TRBD1|TRBV5-5
CASSLVGTGGYEQYF
TGTGCCAGCAGCTTGGTAGGCACAGGGGGCTACGAGCAGTACTTC
>TRBJ1-4|once|13|.|TRBV2
CASSAWGNEKLFF
TGTGCCAGCAGTGCATGGGGCAATGAAAAACTGTTTTTT
>TRBJ1-1|.|13|.|TRBV30
CASVHRVETEAFF
TGTGCCTCCGTACACAGGGTAGAGACTGAAGCTTTCTTT
>TRBJ2-3|.|17|.|TRBV7-6
CASSTGEISGSTDTQYF
TGTGCCAGCAGCACCGGGGAGATTAGCGGATCCACAGATACGCAGTATTTT
>TRBJ2-1|.|19|TRBD2|TRBV3-1/TRBV3-2
CASSHPSGLAGGPSDEQFF
TGTGCCAGCAGCCATCCCAGCGGTCTAGCGGGAGGGCCGTCCGATGAGCAGTTCTTC
>TRBJ1-1|.|13|.|TRBV7-3
CASSLSQNTEAFF
TGTGCCAGCAGCTTAAGTCAGAACACTGAAGCTTTCTTT
>TRBJ2-3|once|17|.|TRBV21-1
CASSTFAQGWGGPMQYF
TGTGCCAGCAGCACCTTCGCCCAAGGATGGGGGGGGCCGATGCAGTATTTT
>TRBJ2-3|.|13|.|TRBV27
CASSFQGEDTQYF
TGTGCCAGCAGTTTCCAGGGTGAAGATACGCAGTATTTT
>TRBJ2-5|once|13|.|TRBV7-8
CASSLDGQETQYF
TGTGCCAGCAGCCTCGACGGGCAAGAGACCCAGTACTTC
>TRBJ2-5|.|16|.|TRBV10-3
CAISESLRGSQETQYF
TGTGCCATCAGTGAGTCATTGAGGGGGTCACAAGAGACCCAGTACTTC
>TRBJ2-2|.|13|.|TRBV12-3/TRBV12-4
CASSLGSTGELFF
TGTGCCAGCAGTTTAGGGAGCACCGGGGAGCTGTTTTTT
>TRBJ1-3|.|14|TRBD1|TRBV7-3
CASSLGTVGNTIYF
TGTGCCAGCAGCTTGGGGACAGTAGGAAACACCATATATTTT
>TRBJ2-7|few|14|TRBD2|TRBV3-1/TRBV3-2
CASSNRDYPHEQYF
TGTGCCAGCAGCAACCGGGACTATCCACACGAGCAGTACTTC
>TRBJ2-3|.|16|TRBD2|TRBV6-4
CASSPVLAGATDTQYF
TGTGCCAGCAGTCCCGTCCTAGCGGGGGCGACAGATACGCAGTATTTT
>TRBJ1-1|few|11|.|TRBV24-1
CATSDGVEAFF
TGTGCCACCAGTGACGGGGTCGAAGCTTTCTTT
>TRBJ1-1|once|11|.|TRBV6-5
CASVRNTEAFF
TGTGCCAGCGTTAGGAACACTGAAGCTTTCTTT
>TRBJ2-3|.|17|TRBD2|TRBV4-2
CASSQGGGRAVADTQYF
TGTGCCAGCAGCCAAGGGGGCGGGAGGGCTGTCGCAGATACGCAGTATTTT
>TRBJ2-5|.|16|TRBD1|TRBV5-1
CASSADRSRLQETQYF
TGCGCCAGCAGCGCGGACAGGAGTCGGCTTCAAGAGACCCAGTACTTC
>TRBJ1-5|.|16|TRBD1|TRBV29-1
CSVSGGTGGFNQPQHF
TGCAGCGTTTCCGGGGGGACAGGGGGTTTTAATCAGCCCCAGCATTTT
>TRBJ2-2|.|18|.|TRBV7-2
CASSFPSQETRKPGELFF
TGTGCCAGCAGCTTCCCCTCCCAAGAGACTAGAAAGCCCGGGGAGCTGTTTTTT
>TRBJ1-2|once|14|TRBD1|TRBV2
CASSDRGRNYGYTF
TGTGCCAGCAGTGACAGGGGGCGCAACTATGGCTACACCTTC
>TRBJ2-3|.|15|TRBD2|TRBV7-9
CASGTGGGRPDTQYF
TGTGCTTCAGGTACTGGCGGCGGGAGACCAGATACGCAGTATTTT
>TRBJ1-2|.|14|TRBD1|TRBV6-1
CASSEGTDHYGYTF
TGTGCCAGCAGTGAGGGGACAGATCACTATGGCTACACCTTC
>TRBJ1-1|.|13|.|TRBV5-4
CASSKGESTEAFF
TGTGCCAGCAGCAAGGGAGAGAGCACTGAAGCTTTCTTT
>TRBJ2-7|.|15|TRBD1|TRBV5-1
CASSLAAGGTYEQYF
TGCGCCAGCAGCTTGGCCGCAGGGGGAACGTACGAGCAGTACTTC
>TRBJ2-2|.|14|.|TRBV5-6
CASSFWPDTGELFF
TGTGCCAGCAGCTTTTGGCCCGACACCGGGGAGCTGTTTTTT
>TRBJ1-1|.|12|.|TRBV19
CASSIQGTQAFF
TGTGCCAGTTCCATTCAGGGAACCCAAGCTTTCTTT
>TRBJ2-5|.|12|TRBD1|TRBV29-1
CSVETGTETQYF
TGCAGCGTTGAGACAGGGACAGAGACCCAGTACTTC
>TRBJ1-4|.|15|.|TRBV5-4
CASSPGGTTNEKLFF
TGTGCCAGCAGCCCGGGAGGTACAACTAATGAAAAACTGTTTTTT
>TRBJ2-4|.|13|TRBD1|TRBV7-7
CASSLTCGRGQYF
TGTGCTAGCAGCTTAACCTGCGGCAGGGGGCAGTACTTC
>TRBJ2-2|once|15|.|TRBV4-3
CASSQGGRRTGELFF
TGCGCCAGCAGCCAAGGGGGCAGGCGAACCGGGGAGCTGTTTTTT
>TRBJ1-4|.|12|TRBD1|TRBV28
CASRDRGGFRFF
TGTGCCAGCAGGGACAGGGGAGGGTTTCGGTTTTTT
>TRBJ2-1|few|13|TRBD1|TRBV5-4
CASSLQKGAEQFF
TGTGCCAGCAGCTTGCAGAAGGGGGCTGAGCAGTTCTTC
>TRBJ2-1|once|16|TRBD1|TRBV4-2
CASSQGVVGGRGEQFF
TGTGCCAGCAGCCAAGGGGTAGTAGGGGGCAGGGGGGAGCAGTTCTTC
>TRBJ1-4|.|13|.|TRBV19
CASRTGGGEKLFF
TGTGCCAGCCGGACCGGAGGAGGTGAAAAACTGTTTTTT
>TRBJ1-1|.|14|.|TRBV5-1
CASSLARGDTEAFF
TGCGCCAGCAGCTTAGCGCGGGGGGACACTGAAGCTTTCTTT
>TRBJ2-1|.|16|TRBD2|TRBV7-8
CASSRAPAGAVNEQFF
TGTGCCAGCAGCCGCGCGCCAGCGGGAGCCGTCAATGAGCAGTTCTTC
>TRBJ1-2|.|14|.|TRBV6-1
CASSEGGRLYGYTF
TGTGCCAGCAGTGAAGGGGGCAGGCTCTATGGCTACACCTTC
>TRBJ1-1|.|14|.|TRBV6-5
CASTRTPMNTEAFF
TGTGCCAGCACTAGAACACCTATGAACACTGAAGCTTTCTTT
>TRBJ1-5|.|15|TRBD1|TRBV18
CASSPGQGSNQPQHF
TGTGCCAGCTCACCGGGACAGGGGTCAAATCAGCCCCAGCATTTT
>TRBJ2-1|once|13|.|TRBV28
CASSLDIYNEQFF
TGTGCCAGCAGTTTGGACATTTACAATGAGCAGTTCTTC
>TRBJ2-7|.|13|.|TRBV29-1
CSVRQPYTYEQYF
TGCAGCGTTCGACAGCCATATACCTACGAGCAGTACTTC
>TRBJ2-3|.|15|TRBD1|TRBV6-5
CASSLAGGRSDTQYF
TGTGCCAGCAGTTTGGCAGGGGGAAGGTCAGATACGCAGTATTTT